What follows describes a single TCR beta chain. Its antigen is unidentified. The data were obtained in a study of cytomegalovirus exposure and HLA in healthy donors. Study-level results: A link between a missense DCLRE1C variant and TCR beta V- and J-gene trimming emerged from a later analysis.

The CDR3 extends over 16 amino acids. The V gene's germline CDR1 is SEHNR and CDR2 FQNEAQ (reference sequence). V was clipped by 5 bases and J by 5 bases; unmatched bases: 13. PCR involved 60 Vbeta and 13 Jbeta primers. The method was immunoSEQ multiplex PCR; TCRdb's version includes in-frame clones alone and lacks a portion of them. The sample table sets out around 63,000 clones. Sequences were obtained from PBMCs. The rearrangement links TRBV7-9 to TRBJ1-1; 8 bases agree with TRBD1. The sequence derives from a woman between 25 and 40 years old in good health and CMV-seronegative. The CDR3 DNA is TGTGCCAGCAGCGCCGTGACAGGGGCGAGTGGAACTGAAGCTTTCTTT. Translated: CASSAVTGASGTEAFF.